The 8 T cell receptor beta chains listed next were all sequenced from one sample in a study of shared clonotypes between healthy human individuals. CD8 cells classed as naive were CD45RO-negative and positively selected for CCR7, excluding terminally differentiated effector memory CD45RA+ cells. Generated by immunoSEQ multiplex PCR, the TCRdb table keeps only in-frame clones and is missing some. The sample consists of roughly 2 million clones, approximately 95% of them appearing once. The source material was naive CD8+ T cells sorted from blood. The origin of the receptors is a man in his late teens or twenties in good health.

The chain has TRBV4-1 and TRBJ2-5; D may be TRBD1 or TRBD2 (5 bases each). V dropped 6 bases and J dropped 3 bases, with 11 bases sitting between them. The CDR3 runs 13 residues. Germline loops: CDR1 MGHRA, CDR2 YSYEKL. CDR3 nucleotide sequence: TGCGCCAGCAGGCCGACAGCGGAAGAGACCCAGTACTTC. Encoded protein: CASRPTAEETQYF.

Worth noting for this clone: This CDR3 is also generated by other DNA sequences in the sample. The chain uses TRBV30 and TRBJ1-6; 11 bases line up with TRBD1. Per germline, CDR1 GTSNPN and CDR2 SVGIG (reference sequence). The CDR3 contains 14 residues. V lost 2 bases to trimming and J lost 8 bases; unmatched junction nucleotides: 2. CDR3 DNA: TGTGCCTGGAGTCCGGGACAGGGGGATTCACCCCTCCACTTT. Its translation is CAWSPGQGDSPLHF.

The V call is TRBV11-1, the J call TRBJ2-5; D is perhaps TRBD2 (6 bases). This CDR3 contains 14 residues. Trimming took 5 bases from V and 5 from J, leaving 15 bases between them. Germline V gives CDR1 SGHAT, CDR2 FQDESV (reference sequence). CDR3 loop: CASSLLTSHETQYF. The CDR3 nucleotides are TGTGCCAGCAGCCTCCTTACTAGCCATGAGACCCAGTACTTC.

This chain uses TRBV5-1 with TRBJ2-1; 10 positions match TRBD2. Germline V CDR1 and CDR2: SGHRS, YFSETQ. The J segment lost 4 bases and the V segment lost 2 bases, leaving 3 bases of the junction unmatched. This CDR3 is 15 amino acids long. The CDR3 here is CASSFTSGKYNEQFF. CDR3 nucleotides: TGCGCCAGCAGCTTCACTAGCGGGAAATACAATGAGCAGTTCTTC.

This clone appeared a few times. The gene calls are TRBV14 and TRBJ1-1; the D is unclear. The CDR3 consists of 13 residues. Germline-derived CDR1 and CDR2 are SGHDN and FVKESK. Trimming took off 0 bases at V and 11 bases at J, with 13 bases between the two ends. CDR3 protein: CASSQDGRGSAFF. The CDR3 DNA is TGTGCCAGCAGCCAAGATGGGCGGGGATCTGCTTTCTTT.

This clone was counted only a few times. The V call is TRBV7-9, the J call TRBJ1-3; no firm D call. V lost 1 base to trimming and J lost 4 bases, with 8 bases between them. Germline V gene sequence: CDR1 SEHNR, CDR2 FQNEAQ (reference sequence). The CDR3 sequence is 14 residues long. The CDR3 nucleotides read TGTGCCAGCAGCTTAGTGCGGCTCGGAAACACCATATATTTT. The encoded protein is CASSLVRLGNTIYF.

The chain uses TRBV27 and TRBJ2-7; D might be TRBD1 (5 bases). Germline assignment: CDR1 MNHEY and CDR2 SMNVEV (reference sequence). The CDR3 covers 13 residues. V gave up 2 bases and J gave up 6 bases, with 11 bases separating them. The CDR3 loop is CASSLRFRGEQYF. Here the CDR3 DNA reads TGTGCCAGCAGTTTACGCTTTAGGGGCGAGCAGTACTTC.

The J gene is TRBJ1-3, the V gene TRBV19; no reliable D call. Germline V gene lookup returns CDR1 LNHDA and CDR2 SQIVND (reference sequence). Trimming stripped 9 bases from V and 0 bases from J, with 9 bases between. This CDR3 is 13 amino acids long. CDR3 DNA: TGTGCCAGCGGGGATTTCTCTGGAAACACCATATATTTT. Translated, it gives CASGDFSGNTIYF.